This TCR beta chain was sequenced during a study of glioma-infiltrating T cells after dendritic cell vaccination (TCRdb year 2016). Some background on the complete study: The cohort included about 15 glioblastoma patients drawn from Phase I and II dendritic cell vaccination trials, of whom 9 were newly diagnosed and 6 had recurrent disease. Between the early 2000s and the early 2010s, patients were given autologous tumor lysate-pulsed dendritic cell vaccination. The vaccine consisted of monocyte-derived dendritic cells cultured less than nine days with IL-4 and GM-CSF, then pulsed overnight with autologous tumor lysate. Each patient got three intradermal injections of the dendritic cell vaccine, spaced at biweekly intervals, in the arm below the axilla. Tumor-infiltrating lymphocyte content was quantified and tumor and blood repertoires were compared in dendritic cell-vaccinated glioblastoma patients by deep sequencing of TCR beta CDR3 regions. Survival after dendritic cell vaccination was correlated with TCR sequencing metrics, including TIL content and tumor-blood repertoire overlap. Overall study results and their limits: The three-group TCR overlap response model was described as speculative and requiring prospective validation. The cohort was small and heterogeneous, with few patients having full blood and tumor sets and even fewer initial-recurrent tumor pairs. TCR clonality showed no direct relationship with survival, which suggests that a diverse polyclonal response may matter. After dendritic cell vaccination, a higher estimated pretreatment TIL content predicted longer time to progression and longer overall survival.

Patients were selected on the basis of adequate residual fresh-frozen tumor tissue and more than two years of available survival data. None of the glioblastoma patients carried an isocitrate dehydrogenase mutation, although molecular status otherwise varied. PBMC were collected before vaccination, two weeks after the third vaccination, and at tumor progression if progression occurred. The Qiagen DNeasy Blood extraction Kit was used for extraction of genomic DNA. Concerning this clone: Its antigen has not been determined. The sample holds no much larger clone one base away, and base qualities are not on file.

From its cysteine to its phenylalanine, the CDR3 spans 15 amino acids. The sequence is cut down to CDR3 DNA, 45 bases in frame from base 1. The germline V gene supplies CDR1 SNHLY and CDR2 FYNNEI. Ends trimmed: V by 7 bases, J by 2 bases; bases unmatched to a gene: 7. Using the immunoSEQ assay, TCRB CDR3 regions were amplified from 1.5 to 2 micrograms of genomic DNA, or from all available DNA when less than that was on hand. For multiplex PCR, 60 forward primers for TCR V beta segments and 13 reverse primers for J beta segments were used. To estimate reads per starting template, synthetic control templates were spiked into each sample at limiting dilution. The Illumina HiSeq System generated 87 bp sequencing reads. Under the source paper's analysis protocol: PCR and sequencing errors were removed by a nearest neighbor algorithm that merged closely related sequences. TCR overlap was measured as the percentage of unique tumor TCR beta sequences that were also present in the peripheral blood of the same patient. In its TCRdb copy, this immuneACCESS table keeps in-frame sequences only and misses some clones. Where compared with another copy, unresolved V genes explain less than half of these, and the others have no known cause. For V, J and clone size, that table is used; D and trimming come from the DNA. The sample table holds tens of thousands of clones, of which about 87% were seen once. The leading ten clones occupy approximately 2.9% of the sample.

This TCR came from a human donor with glioblastoma. Sequenced material: blood, taken before dendritic cell vaccination. The receptor chain draws on TRBV2 and TRBJ2-2, and TRBD1 matches 7 of the central bases. The DNA is TGTGCCAGCATCCCAGACAGGGTAAACACCGGGGAGCTGTTTTTT. Its protein is CASIPDRVNTGELFF.